The present entry profiles one TCR beta chain with its context. The antigen it binds to is not known. Base quality data are lacking; no much larger clone is found one base away. The V end gives up 7 bases and the J end 4 bases, leaving 8 bases in the junction not matched to a gene. From the cysteine through the phenylalanine, the CDR3 covers 13 amino acids. Of all the DNA, just the CDR3 is kept, 39 bases in frame from base 1. The germline V gene yields SQVTM for CDR1 and ANQGSEA for CDR2. The data were obtained in a study of T-cell reconstitution after alpha-beta-depleted transplantation in children (dated by TCRdb to the mid-2010s). In terms of the full investigation: The study quantitatively tracked T-cell immune reconstitution after TCRalphabeta/CD19-depleted allogeneic hematopoietic cell transplantation in children using TCR repertoire profiling. What the research found in general, with its limitations: The apparently early recovery of alphabetaT-cell counts about two months after transplant reportedly depended on only several hundred rapidly expanded clones that came from non-depleted graft cells. In some patients, high TCRbeta diversity at day 60 was attributed to recipient T cells and intrathymic progenitors that had survived conditioning. Hyperexpanded clone frequencies declined over subsequent months; after one year, T-cell counts and TCRbeta diversity were mostly attributed to newly produced T cells.

The library was made by PCR. This sample was sequenced with an Illumina HiSeq 2500. TCR libraries were prepared with molecular barcoding, using unique molecular identifiers to normalize TCRbeta repertoire quantification. Using fastp at Q25 and MiXCR, TCRdb reprocessed the public reads and kept productive beta chains. A single entry per CDR3 protein holds the most common genes and DNA from its merged rows. The sample table contains about 510,000 distinct CDR3 sequences; only one count was recorded for 11% of them. The ten top clones hold 11% to 15% of the sample. According to the study, the label for this sample's treatment or condition signals: allogeneic hematopoietic cell transplantation with graft depleted of TCRalphabeta T cells and CD19 B cells. TCRalphabeta/CD19-depleted allogeneic hematopoietic cell grafts were given to the transplant recipients, all of whom were children.

Here the chain combines TRBV29-1 and TRBJ1-2; 8 junctional bases match TRBD1. The sequence was collected from a female patient aged 2-9 years who had a stem cell transplant for aplastic anemia, so the T cells may come from the graft donor. The sample in question was PBMCs, mostly from graft donor cells, obtained 180 days after TCRalphabeta/CD19-depleted stem cell transplant. CDR3 reads: CSGSRGQGYGYTF. The nucleotide sequence is TGCAGCGGGAGCAGGGGGCAGGGCTATGGCTACACCTTC. Supplemented by the reference TRBV29-1 and TRBJ1-2 proteins around the CDR3, the complete variable domain is SAVISQKPSRDICQRGTSLTIQCQVDSQVTMMFWYRQQPGQSLTLIATANQGSEATYESGFVIDKFPISRPNLTFSTLTVSNMSPEDSSIYLCSGSRGQGYGYTFGSGTRLTVV.